The clone carrying this TCR beta chain was counted only a few times. The data originate from a study of blood T cell repertoires in COVID-19. Study context: Italy, Spain and the United States were the sources of the convalescent and acute COVID-19 samples. The analysed material was cDNA or gDNA that came from T cells, B-cell-depleted T cells, or PBMCs.

Repertoires were generated with immunoSEQ multiplex PCR, while TCRdb's copy carries only in-frame clones and drops some. This sample has some 300,000 clones, with around 84% found just once. V lost 6 bases, J lost 9 bases, and 9 bases stayed unmatched. The CDR3 runs 13 residues. Germline CDR1 is SGHNT and CDR2 is YENEEA. Participants were aged about 18 to 89 years from 20 to 30 US areas. Two negative PCRs, clearance, or symptom resolution were required of recovered Cohort 3 donors. The sample consisted of PBMCs or T cells enriched from blood (not recorded which). This sequence was found in a young man who had recovered from COVID-19. This chain uses TRBV11-3 with TRBJ1-1; TRBD1 matches 8 bases. CDR3 residues: CASRSTGGSKAFF. The CDR3 DNA follows: TGTGCCAGCAGAAGCACAGGGGGTTCGAAAGCTTTCTTT.